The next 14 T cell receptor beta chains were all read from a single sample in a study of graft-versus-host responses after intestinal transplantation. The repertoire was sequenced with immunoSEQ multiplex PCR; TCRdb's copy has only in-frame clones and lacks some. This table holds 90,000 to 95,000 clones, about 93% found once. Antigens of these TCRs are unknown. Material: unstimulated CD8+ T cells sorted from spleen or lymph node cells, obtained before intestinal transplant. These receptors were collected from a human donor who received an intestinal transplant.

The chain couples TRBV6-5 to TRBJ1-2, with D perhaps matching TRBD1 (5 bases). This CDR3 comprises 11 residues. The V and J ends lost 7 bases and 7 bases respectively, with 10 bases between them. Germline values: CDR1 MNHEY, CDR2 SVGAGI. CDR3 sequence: CASTAGSGYTF. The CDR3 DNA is TGTGCCAGCACCGCAGGGTCTGGCTACACCTTC.

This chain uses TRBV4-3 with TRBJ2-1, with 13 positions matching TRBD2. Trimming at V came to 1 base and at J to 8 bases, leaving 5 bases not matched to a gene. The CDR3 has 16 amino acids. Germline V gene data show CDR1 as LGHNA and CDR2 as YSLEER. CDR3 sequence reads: CASSQALAGGLDEQFF. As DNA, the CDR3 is TGCGCCAGCAGCCAAGCACTAGCGGGGGGGTTGGATGAGCAGTTCTTC.

This CDR3 reads CASSSGTNTGELFF. Here the CDR3 DNA reads TGTGCCAGCAGCTCCGGGACGAACACCGGGGAGCTGTTTTTT. V gene TRBV27 combines with J gene TRBJ2-2; TRBD2 is a possible D gene (5 bases). The length of the CDR3 is 14 residues. V was shortened by 6 bases and J by 0 bases, with 8 bases between the two germline ends. Germline V gene sequence: CDR1 MNHEY, CDR2 SMNVEV (reference sequence).

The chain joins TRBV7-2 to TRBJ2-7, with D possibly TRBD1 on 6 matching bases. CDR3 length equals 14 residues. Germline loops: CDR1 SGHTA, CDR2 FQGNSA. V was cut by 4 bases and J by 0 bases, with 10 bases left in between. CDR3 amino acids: CASSYRDTSYEQYF. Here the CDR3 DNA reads TGTGCCAGCAGCTACCGGGACACCTCCTACGAGCAGTACTTC.

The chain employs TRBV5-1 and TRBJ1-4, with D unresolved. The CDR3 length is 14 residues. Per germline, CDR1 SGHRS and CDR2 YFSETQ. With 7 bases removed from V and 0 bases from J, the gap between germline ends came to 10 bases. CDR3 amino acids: CASLTYATNEKLFF. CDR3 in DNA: TGCGCCAGCCTGACATATGCAACTAATGAAAAACTGTTTTTT.

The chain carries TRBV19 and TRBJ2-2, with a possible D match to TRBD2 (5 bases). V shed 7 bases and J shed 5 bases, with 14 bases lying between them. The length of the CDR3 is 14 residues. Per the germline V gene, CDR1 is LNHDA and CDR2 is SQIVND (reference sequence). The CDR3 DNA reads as TGTGCCAGTACTTCGCCCCCGGGGACCGGGGAGCTGTTTTTT. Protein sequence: CASTSPPGTGELFF.

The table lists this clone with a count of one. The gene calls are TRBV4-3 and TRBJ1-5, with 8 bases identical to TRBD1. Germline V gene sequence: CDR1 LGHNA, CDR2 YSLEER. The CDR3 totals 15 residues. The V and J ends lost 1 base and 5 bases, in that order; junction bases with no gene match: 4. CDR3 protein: CASSQGTGKDQPQHF. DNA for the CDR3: TGCGCCAGCAGCCAAGGGACAGGGAAAGATCAGCCCCAGCATTTT.

The CDR3 bases are TGTGCCAGCAGCTTAGGGGGGCTGGATACGCAGTATTTT. Its protein is CASSLGGLDTQYF. V usage is TRBV7-2 and J usage is TRBJ2-3, with TRBD1 as a possible D gene (6 bases). The V end was cut by 1 base, the J end by 6 bases, with 8 bases between. The CDR3 sequence is 13 residues long. The germline CDR1 and CDR2 sequences are SGHTA and FQGNSA. Full variable domain (rest looked up from reference TRBV7-2 and TRBJ2-3): GAGVSQSPSNKVTEKGKDVELRCDPISGHTALYWYRQSLGQGLEFLIYFQGNSAPDKSGLPSDRFSAERTGGSVSTLTIQRTQQEDSAVYLCASSLGGLDTQYFGPGTRLTVL.

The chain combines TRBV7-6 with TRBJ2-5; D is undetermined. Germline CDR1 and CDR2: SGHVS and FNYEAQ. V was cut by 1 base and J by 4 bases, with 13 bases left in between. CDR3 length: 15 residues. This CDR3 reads CASSLEFAALETQYF. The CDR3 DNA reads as TGTGCCAGCAGCTTAGAGTTTGCGGCCTTAGAGACCCAGTACTTC.

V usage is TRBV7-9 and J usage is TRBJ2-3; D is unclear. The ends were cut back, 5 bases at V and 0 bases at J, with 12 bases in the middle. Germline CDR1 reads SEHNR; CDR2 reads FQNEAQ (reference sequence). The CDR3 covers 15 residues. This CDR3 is CASSAPGSSTDTQYF. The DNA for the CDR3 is TGTGCCAGCAGCGCACCAGGCTCTAGCACAGATACGCAGTATTTT.

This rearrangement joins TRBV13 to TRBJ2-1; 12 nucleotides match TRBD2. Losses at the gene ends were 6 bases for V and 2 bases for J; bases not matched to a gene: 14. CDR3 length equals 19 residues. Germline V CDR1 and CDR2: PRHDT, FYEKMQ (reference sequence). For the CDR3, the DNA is TGTGCCAGCAGTAGGGGTAGACTAGCGGGAGATGGGACCTACAATGAGCAGTTCTTC. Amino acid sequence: CASSRGRLAGDGTYNEQFF.

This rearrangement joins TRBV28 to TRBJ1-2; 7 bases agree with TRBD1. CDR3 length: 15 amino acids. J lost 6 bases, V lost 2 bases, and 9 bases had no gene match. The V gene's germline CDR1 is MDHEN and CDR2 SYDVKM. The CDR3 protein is CASSLPDPTGNGYTF. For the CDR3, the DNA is TGTGCCAGCAGTTTACCCGACCCGACAGGGAATGGCTACACCTTC.

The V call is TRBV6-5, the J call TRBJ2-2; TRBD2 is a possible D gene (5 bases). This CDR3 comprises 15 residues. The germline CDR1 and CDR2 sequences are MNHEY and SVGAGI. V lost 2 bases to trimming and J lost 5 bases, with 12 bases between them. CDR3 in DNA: TGTGCCAGCAGTTACGTAGCGAGTCCAACCGGGGAGCTGTTTTTT. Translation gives CASSYVASPTGELFF.

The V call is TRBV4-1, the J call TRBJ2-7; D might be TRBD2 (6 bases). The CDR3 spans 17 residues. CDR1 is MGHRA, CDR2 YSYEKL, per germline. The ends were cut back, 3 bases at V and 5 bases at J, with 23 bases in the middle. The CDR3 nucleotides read TGCGCCAGCAGCCACTCACCCGCGGCGGGAAGCACGAACGAGCAGTACTTC. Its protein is CASSHSPAAGSTNEQYF.